The TCR beta chain described here comes from a study of memory CD4+ T cells and cytomegalovirus serostatus. Study summary: This sample comes from healthy Belgian adults, 9 CMV seropositive, roughly 22 seronegative. Study-wide results and caveats: CMV serostatus prediction reached median AUC 0.95, or 0.91 with US-trained model. CD4+ memory repertoires contained about 40% of the roughly 160 reported CMV TCRbeta sequences.

Some clones are missing from TCRdb's copy, which holds only in-frame ones; the method was immunoSEQ multiplex PCR. Here the sample spans roughly 40,000 clones, 79% being singletons. The CDR3 totals 15 residues. CDR1 is LNHNV, CDR2 YYDKDF, per germline (reference sequence). The ends were cut back, 0 bases at V and 7 bases at J, with 13 bases in the middle. The sort gate was single viable CD3+CD4+CD8-CD45RO+ cells for memory CD4+ T cells. Worth noting for this clone: The antigen remains undetermined.

The V gene is TRBV15, the J gene TRBJ1-5; D is unresolved. Material: memory CD4+ T cells from blood. The source is an adult in good health and CMV-seronegative. Here the CDR3 DNA reads TGTGCCACCAGCAGAGATAAGAGTTGGTCCCAGCCCCAGCATTTT. It yields the protein CATSRDKSWSQPQHF.